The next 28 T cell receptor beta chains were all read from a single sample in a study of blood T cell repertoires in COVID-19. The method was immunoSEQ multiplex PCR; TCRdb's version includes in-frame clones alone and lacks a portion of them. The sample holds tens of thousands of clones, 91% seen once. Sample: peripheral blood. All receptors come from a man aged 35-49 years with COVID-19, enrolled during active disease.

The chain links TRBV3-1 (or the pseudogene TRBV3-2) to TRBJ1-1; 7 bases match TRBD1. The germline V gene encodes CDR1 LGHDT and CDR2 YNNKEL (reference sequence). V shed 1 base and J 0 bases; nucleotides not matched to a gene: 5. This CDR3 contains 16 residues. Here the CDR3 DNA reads TGTGCCAGCAGCCAAGGAGGGGGCTTAATGAACACTGAAGCTTTCTTT. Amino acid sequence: CASSQGGGLMNTEAFF.

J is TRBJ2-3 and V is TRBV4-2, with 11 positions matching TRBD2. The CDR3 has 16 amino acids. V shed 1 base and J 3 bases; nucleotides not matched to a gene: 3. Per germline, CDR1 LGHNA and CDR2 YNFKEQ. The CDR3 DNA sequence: TGTGCCAGCAGCCAAGGAATAGCGGGGGGGACAGATACGCAGTATTTT. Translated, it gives CASSQGIAGGTDTQYF.

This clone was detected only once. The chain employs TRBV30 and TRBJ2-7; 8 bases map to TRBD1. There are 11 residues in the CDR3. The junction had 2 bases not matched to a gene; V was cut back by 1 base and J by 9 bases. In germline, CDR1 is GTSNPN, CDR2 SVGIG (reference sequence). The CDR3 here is CAWSAGQGQYF. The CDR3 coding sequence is TGTGCCTGGAGTGCCGGACAGGGGCAGTACTTC. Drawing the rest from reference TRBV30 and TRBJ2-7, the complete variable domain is SQTIHQWPATLVQPVGSPLSLECTVEGTSNPNLYWYRQAAGRGLQLLFYSVGIGQISSEVPQNLSASRPQDRQFILSSKKLLLSDSGFYLCAWSAGQGQYFGPGTRLTVT.

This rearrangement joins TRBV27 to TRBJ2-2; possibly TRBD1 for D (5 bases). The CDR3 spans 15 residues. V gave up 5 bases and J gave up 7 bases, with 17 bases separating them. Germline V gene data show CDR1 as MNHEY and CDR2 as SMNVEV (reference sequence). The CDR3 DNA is TGTGCCAGCAGTCCTGGACAAACCTTCTACGGGGAGCTGTTTTTT. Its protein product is CASSPGQTFYGELFF.

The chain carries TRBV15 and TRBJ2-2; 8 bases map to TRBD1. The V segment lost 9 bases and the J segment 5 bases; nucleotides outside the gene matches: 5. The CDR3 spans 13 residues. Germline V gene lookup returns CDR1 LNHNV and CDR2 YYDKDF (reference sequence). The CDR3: CATSGGATGELFF. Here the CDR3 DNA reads TGTGCCACTTCAGGGGGCGCTACCGGGGAGCTGTTTTTT.

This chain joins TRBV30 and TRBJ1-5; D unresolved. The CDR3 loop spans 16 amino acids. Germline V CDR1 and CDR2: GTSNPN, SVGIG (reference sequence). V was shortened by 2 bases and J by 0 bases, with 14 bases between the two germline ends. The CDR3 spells CAWSKEQIYSNQPQHF. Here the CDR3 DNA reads TGTGCCTGGAGTAAGGAACAGATATATAGCAATCAGCCCCAGCATTTT.

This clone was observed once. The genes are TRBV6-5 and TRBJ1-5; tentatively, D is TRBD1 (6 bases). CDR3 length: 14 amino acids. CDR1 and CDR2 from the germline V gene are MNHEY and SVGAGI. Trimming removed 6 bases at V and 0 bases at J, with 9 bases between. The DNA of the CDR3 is TGTGCCAGCAGCAGACAGGATAGCAATCAGCCCCAGCATTTT. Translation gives CASSRQDSNQPQHF.

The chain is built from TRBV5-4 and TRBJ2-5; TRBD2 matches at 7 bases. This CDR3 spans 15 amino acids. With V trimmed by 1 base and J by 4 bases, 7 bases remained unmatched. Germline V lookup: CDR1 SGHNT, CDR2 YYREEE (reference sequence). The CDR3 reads CASSLRRGRGETQYF. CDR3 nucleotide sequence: TGTGCCAGCAGCTTGCGGCGGGGGAGGGGAGAGACCCAGTACTTC.

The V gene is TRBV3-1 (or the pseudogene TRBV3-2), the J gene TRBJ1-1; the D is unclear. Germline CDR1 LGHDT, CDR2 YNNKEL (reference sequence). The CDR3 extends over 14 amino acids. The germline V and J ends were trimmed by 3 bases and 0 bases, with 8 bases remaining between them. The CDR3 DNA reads TGTGCCAGCAGCCATAAGGACTTGAACACTGAAGCTTTCTTT. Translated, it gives CASSHKDLNTEAFF.

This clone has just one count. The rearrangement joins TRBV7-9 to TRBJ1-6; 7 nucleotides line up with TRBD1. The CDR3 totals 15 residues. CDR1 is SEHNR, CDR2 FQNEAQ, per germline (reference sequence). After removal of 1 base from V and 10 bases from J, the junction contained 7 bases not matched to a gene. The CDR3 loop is CASSLEGGTASPLHF. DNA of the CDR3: TGTGCCAGCAGCTTAGAAGGGGGCACGGCCTCACCCCTCCACTTT.

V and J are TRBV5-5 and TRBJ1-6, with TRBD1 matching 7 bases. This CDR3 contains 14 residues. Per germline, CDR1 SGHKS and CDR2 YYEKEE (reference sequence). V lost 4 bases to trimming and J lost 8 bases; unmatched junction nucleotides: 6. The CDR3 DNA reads TGTGCCAGCAGCCTGACAGGGTACGATTCACCCCTCCACTTT. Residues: CASSLTGYDSPLHF.

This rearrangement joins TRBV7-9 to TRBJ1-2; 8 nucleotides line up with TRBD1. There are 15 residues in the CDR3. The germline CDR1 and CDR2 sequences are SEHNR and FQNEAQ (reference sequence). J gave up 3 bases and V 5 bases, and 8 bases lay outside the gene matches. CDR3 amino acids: CASSQNQGADYGYTF. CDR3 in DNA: TGTGCCAGCAGCCAAAACCAGGGGGCTGACTATGGCTACACCTTC.

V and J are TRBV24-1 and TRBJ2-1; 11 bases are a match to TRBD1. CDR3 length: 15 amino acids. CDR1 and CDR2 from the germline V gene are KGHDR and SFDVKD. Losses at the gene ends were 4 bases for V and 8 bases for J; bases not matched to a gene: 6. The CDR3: CATSDLDRGLDEQFF. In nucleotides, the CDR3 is TGTGCCACCAGTGACCTGGACAGGGGGCTCGATGAGCAGTTCTTC.

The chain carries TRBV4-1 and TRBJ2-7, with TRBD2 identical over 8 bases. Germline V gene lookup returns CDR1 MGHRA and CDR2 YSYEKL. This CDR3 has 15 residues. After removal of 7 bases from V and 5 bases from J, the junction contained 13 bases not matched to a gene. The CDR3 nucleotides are TGCGCCAGCACGCCCGGGCGGGGGGCCGTCAACGAGCAGTACTTC. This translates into CASTPGRGAVNEQYF.

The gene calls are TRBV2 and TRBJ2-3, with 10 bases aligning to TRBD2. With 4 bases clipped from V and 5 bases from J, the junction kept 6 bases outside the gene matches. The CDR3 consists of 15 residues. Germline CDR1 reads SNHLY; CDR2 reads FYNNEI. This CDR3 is CASSGSGGAGDTQYF. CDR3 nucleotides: TGTGCCAGCAGTGGGAGCGGGGGGGCCGGAGATACGCAGTATTTT.

The CDR3 nucleotides are TGTGCCTGGAGGACTGGACAGGGAAACTACGAGCAGTACTTC. This encodes CAWRTGQGNYEQYF. This chain uses TRBV30 with TRBJ2-7; 8 bases map to TRBD1. The germline gives CDR1 GTSNPN, CDR2 SVGIG (reference sequence). This CDR3 contains 14 residues. J was trimmed by 3 bases and V by 3 bases; bases with no gene match: 7.

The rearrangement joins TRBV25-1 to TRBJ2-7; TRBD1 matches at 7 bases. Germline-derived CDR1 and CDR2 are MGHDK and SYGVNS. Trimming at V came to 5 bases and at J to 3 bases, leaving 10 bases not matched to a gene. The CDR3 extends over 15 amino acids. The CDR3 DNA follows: TGTGCCAGCAGTTCCTCCGGACAGGAGGTCTACGAGCAGTACTTC. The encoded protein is CASSSSGQEVYEQYF.

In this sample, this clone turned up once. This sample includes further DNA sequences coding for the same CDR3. For the CDR3, the DNA is TGTGCCTGGAGTGTAGGGGGCGCTTATGGCTACACCTTC. It specifies CAWSVGGAYGYTF. The gene calls are TRBV30 and TRBJ1-2; 7 bases align to TRBD1. CDR3 length: 13 amino acids. The V and J ends lost 0 bases and 5 bases, in that order; junction bases with no gene match: 3. The germline CDR1 and CDR2 sequences are GTSNPN and SVGIG (reference sequence).

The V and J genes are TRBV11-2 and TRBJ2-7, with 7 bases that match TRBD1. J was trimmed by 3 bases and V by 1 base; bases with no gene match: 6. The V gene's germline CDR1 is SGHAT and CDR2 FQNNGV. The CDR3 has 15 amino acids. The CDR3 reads CASSLAGTAYYEQYF. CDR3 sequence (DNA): TGTGCCAGCAGCTTAGCCGGGACAGCCTACTACGAGCAGTACTTC.

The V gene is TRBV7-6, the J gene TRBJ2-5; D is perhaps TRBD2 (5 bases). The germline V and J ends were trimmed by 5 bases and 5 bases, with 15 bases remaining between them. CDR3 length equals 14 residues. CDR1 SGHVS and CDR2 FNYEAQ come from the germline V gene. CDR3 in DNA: TGTGCCAGCAGCCCCTCCTGGGGAGTGGAGACCCAGTACTTC. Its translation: CASSPSWGVETQYF.

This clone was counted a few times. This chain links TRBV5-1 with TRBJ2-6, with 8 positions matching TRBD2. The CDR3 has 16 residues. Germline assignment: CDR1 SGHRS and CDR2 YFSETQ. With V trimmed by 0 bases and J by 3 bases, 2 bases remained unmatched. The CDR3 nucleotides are TGCGCCAGCAGCTTGGCCGCGGGGGGTGGGGCCAACGTCCTGACTTTC. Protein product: CASSLAAGGGANVLTF.

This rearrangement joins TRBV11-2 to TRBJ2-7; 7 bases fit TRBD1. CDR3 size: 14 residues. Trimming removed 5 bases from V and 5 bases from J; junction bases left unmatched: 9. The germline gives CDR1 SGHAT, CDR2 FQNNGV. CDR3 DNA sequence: TGTGCCAGCAGCCAAGACAGGGCCGGCCACGAGCAGTACTTC. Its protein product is CASSQDRAGHEQYF.

Here the CDR3 DNA reads TGCAGTGCTAGTCCCAGGGGGTCTTATAGCAATCAGCCCCAGCATTTT. Protein: CSASPRGSYSNQPQHF. The chain links TRBV20-1 to TRBJ1-5, with 7 bases aligning to TRBD1. J lost 0 bases, V lost 3 bases, and 8 bases had no gene match. There are 16 residues in the CDR3. The germline CDR1 and CDR2 sequences are DFQATT and SNEGSKA (reference sequence).

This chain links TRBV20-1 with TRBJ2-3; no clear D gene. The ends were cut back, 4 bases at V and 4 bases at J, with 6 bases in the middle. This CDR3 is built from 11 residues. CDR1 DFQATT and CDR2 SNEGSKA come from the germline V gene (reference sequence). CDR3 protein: CSAISSDTQYF. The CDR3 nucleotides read TGCAGTGCTATTTCTTCAGATACGCAGTATTTT.

Written as DNA, the CDR3 is TGTGCCACCAGTTATTGGGGGCAAGGGACTGAAGCTTTCTTT. This gives the protein CATSYWGQGTEAFF. The chain employs TRBV5-4 and TRBJ1-1; maybe TRBD1 (6 bases). Germline CDR1 and CDR2: SGHNT and YYREEE (reference sequence). The CDR3 length is 14 residues. V gave up 9 bases and J gave up 5 bases, with 20 bases separating them.

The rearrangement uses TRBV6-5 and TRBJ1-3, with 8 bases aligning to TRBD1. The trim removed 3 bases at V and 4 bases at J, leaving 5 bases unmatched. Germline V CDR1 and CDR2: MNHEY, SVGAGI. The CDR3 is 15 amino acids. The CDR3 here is CASSYSTGEGNTIYF. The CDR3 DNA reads TGTGCCAGCAGTTATTCGACAGGGGAAGGAAACACCATATATTTT.

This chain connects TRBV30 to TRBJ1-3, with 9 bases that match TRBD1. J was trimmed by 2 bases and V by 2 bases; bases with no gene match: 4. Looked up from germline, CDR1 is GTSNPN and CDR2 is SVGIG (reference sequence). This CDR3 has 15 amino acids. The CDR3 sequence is CAWSRDRATGNTIYF. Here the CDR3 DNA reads TGTGCCTGGAGTCGGGACAGGGCGACTGGAAACACCATATATTTT.

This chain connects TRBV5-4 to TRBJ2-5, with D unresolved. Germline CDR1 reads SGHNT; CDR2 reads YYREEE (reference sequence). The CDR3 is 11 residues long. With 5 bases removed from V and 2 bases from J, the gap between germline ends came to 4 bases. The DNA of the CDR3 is TGTGCCAGCAGTTCTCAAGAGACCCAGTACTTC. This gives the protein CASSSQETQYF.